This TCR beta chain stems from a study of regulatory T cells in long-lasting Graves disease. Study-wide findings and caveats: Among persistent patients, a larger number of public clonotypes were shared (approximately 2,900) than among newly diagnosed patients (about 950).

Time point indicated: persistent/refractory GD, antithyroid drugs over 5 years with positive TRAb. Making the TCR library involved RNA that had been extracted from PBMCs. Graves' disease diagnosis followed American Thyroid Association guidelines. Patients all came to the study from an endocrinology department in Xi'an, China. Germline V gene sequence: CDR1 SGHAT, CDR2 FQNNGV. Trimming left V 4 bases short and J 3 bases short, with 21 bases between. The CDR3 totals 17 residues. For this clonotype: Its antigen remains unidentified.

HTBI primers from iRepertoire and Arm-PCR of CDR3 regions yielded the TCR beta libraries. MiXCR was run by TCRdb on the multiplex PCR reads, yielding one entry per CDR3 protein. This table has around 460,000 distinct CDR3 sequences, 22% appearing once. The sequencing here drew on peripheral blood mononuclear cells (PBMCs), taken when the disease was refractory, from a patient treated with antithyroid drugs. V and J are TRBV11-2 and TRBJ1-2; TRBD1 is a possible D gene (5 bases). This sequence was found in a female donor with Graves disease. The DNA for the CDR3 is TGTGCCAGCAGCTCCCTTTTGAGGGGCCACGCTGACTATGGCTACACCTTC. It specifies CASSSLLRGHADYGYTF.